Presented here are 5 T cell receptor beta chains from one specimen sequenced in a study of T cell clusters in autoimmune cytopenias. Each sample's input was around 250 ng genomic DNA, 40,000 or so genome equivalents. Multiplex touch-down PCR amplified TRB using TRB-A and TRB-B pools in one tube. TCRdb reprocessed the multiplex PCR reads, with one entry per CDR3 protein and no DNA. The specimen's table records nearly 15,000 distinct CDR3 sequences. The sample was also linked to a second study, of T cell repertoires in aging, cancer and after chemotherapy.

The sample comprised peripheral blood. The receptors derive from a human donor in good health.

Judged by frequency, this clonotype is medium-sized. V and J are TRBV15 and TRBJ2-1; TCRdb outputs TRBD2, but without DNA this stays unchecked. CDR3 length: 15 residues. The germline V gene encodes CDR1 LNHNV and CDR2 YYDKDF (reference sequence). The CDR3: CATSLGLAPGNEQFF.

V gene TRBV10-3 combines with J gene TRBJ2-5; no DNA is available, so the TRBD2 call from TCRdb remains unchecked. From germline, CDR1 is ENHRY and CDR2 SYGVKD. The CDR3 totals 13 residues. The chain's CDR3 is CVIGSSGQETQYF.

The chain links TRBV30 to TRBJ1-1; TCRdb reports TRBD1, a call that lacks DNA to check it against. Germline V CDR1 and CDR2: GTSNPN, SVGIG (reference sequence). This CDR3 is built from 17 residues. CDR3 residues: CAWSVGTGSLMNTEAFF.

According to its frequency, this clonotype is medium-sized (0.01 to 0.1%). The chain combines TRBV11-3 with TRBJ1-4. The length of the CDR3 is 14 residues. Germline V gene sequence: CDR1 SGHNT, CDR2 YENEEA. The CDR3 loop is CASSLRPTNEKLFF. Together with reference TRBV11-3 and TRBJ1-4, the CDR3 gives the full variable domain: EAGVVQSPRYKIIEKKQPVAFWCNPISGHNTLYWYLQNLGQGPELLIRYENEEAVDDSQLPKDRFSAERLKGVDSTLKIQPAELGDSAVYLCASSLRPTNEKLFFGSGTQLSVL.

The chain links TRBV19 to TRBJ1-5; TCRdb indicates TRBD1, and absent DNA this call remains unverified. The CDR3 runs 15 residues. Germline values: CDR1 LNHDA, CDR2 SQIVND (reference sequence). CDR3 in amino acids: CASISGSYSNQPQHF. Full variable domain (outside the CDR3, taken from reference TRBV19 and TRBJ1-5): DGGITQSPKYLFRKEGQNVTLSCEQNLNHDAMYWYRQDPGQGLRLIYYSQIVNDFQKGDIAEGYSVSREKKESFPLTVTSAQKNPTAFYLCASISGSYSNQPQHFGDGTRLSIL.